This T cell receptor (beta chain) originates from a study of T cell repertoires in ileal Crohn's disease. Only in-frame clones appear in the TCRdb table, and some are missing; sequencing was by immunoSEQ multiplex PCR. Among more than 11,000 clones listed, nearly 90% were seen once. Adults with ileal or ileocolonic Crohn's disease and an indication for resection were eligible. CDR3 length: 13 residues. From germline, CDR1 is MNHEY and CDR2 SVGAGI. Trimming left V 5 bases short and J 7 bases short, with 14 bases between. The V and J genes are TRBV6-5 and TRBJ2-5; possible D gene TRBD2, 6 bases. The origin of this receptor is an adult with Crohn's disease. The sequencing sample was made of ileal tissue. The DNA for the CDR3 is TGTGCCAGCAGTCCCTCGTGGCGGGGGACCCAGTACTTC. Translating it yields CASSPSWRGTQYF.